The present T cell receptor beta chain was sequenced within a study of control samples from healthy donors and cancer patients. Here immunoSEQ multiplex PCR was the method, and the copy in TCRdb shows in-frame clones only, minus some. The sample has 150,000 to 200,000 clones, 80% to 90% seen once. In germline, CDR1 is SGHVS, CDR2 FQNEAQ. The CDR3 has 15 amino acids. V dropped 5 bases and J dropped 10; count of bases not matched to a gene: 14. The sequencing sample was made of blood. The J gene is TRBJ2-7, the V gene TRBV7-8; 10 bases match TRBD1. This TCR came from a man aged 30-40 years in good health. The CDR3 sequence is CASSTYRDRGDRQYF. CDR3 nucleotide sequence: TGTGCCAGCAGCACTTATCGGGACAGGGGAGACCGACAGTACTTC.